This is a list of T cell receptor beta chains from one sample in a study of shared clonotypes between healthy human individuals. Sequencing was performed with immunoSEQ multiplex PCR; in TCRdb, only in-frame clones are kept and a portion is missing. This repertoire shows some 1 million clones, about 76% found once; its top ten account for around 1.5%. Sequenced material: memory CD4+ T cells sorted from blood. The receptors here all came from a man aged 18 to 35 in good health. Each CDR3 is given with its conserved first and last residue. A D gene is named only where the DNA matches it firmly. The listing skips clone size in some rows; elsewhere it reads once, few, many or a size class.

V gene	D gene	clone size	J gene	CDR3 DNA	CDR3 protein
TRBV4-1	.	.	TRBJ2-7	TGCGCCAGCAGCCAAGCTGGATCCCGGGCCGTCTACGAGCAGTACTTC	CASSQAGSRAVYEQYF
TRBV7-2	.	.	TRBJ2-7	TGTGCCAGCAGCTTACTAGGGCGTAACGAGCAGTACTTC	CASSLLGRNEQYF
TRBV14	.	few	TRBJ1-2	TGTGCCAGCAGCCAGGGGCAGTATGGCTACACCTTC	CASSQGQYGYTF
TRBV2	.	.	TRBJ1-5	TGTGCCAGCAGTGATGATGCCAATCAGCCCCAGCATTTT	CASSDDANQPQHF
TRBV27	.	.	TRBJ1-1	TGTGCCAGCAGTCCAAGTTTAGCGGTGAACACTGAAGCTTTCTTT	CASSPSLAVNTEAFF
TRBV5-1	TRBD1	.	TRBJ2-5	TGCGCCAGCAGCTTGGGGACAGGACGCCAAGAGACCCAGTACTTC	CASSLGTGRQETQYF
TRBV27	.	.	TRBJ2-7	TGTGCCAGCAGTTTAGTAGAAGGGTCCTACGAGCAGTACTTC	CASSLVEGSYEQYF
TRBV19	.	.	TRBJ1-2	TGTGCCAGTAGTATAGATGGCTTCTATGGCTACACCTTC	CASSIDGFYGYTF
TRBV2	.	.	TRBJ2-4	TGTGCCAGCAGGCAAACGGGAGCCAAAAACATTCAGTACTTC	CASRQTGAKNIQYF
TRBV18	.	.	TRBJ2-3	TGTGCCAGCTCACCCTCGACAGCCCGTAGGGCAGATACGCAGTATTTT	CASSPSTARRADTQYF
TRBV11-3	TRBD2	.	TRBJ2-5	TGTGCCAGCAACTTGACTAGCGGGAGCTTCTATGAGACCCAGTACTTC	CASNLTSGSFYETQYF
TRBV4-3	.	.	TRBJ2-7	TGCGCCAGCAGCCACCCCCCTGGCCCGTACCACTTTTACGAGCAGTACTTC	CASSHPPGPYHFYEQYF
TRBV12-5	.	few	TRBJ1-5	TGTGCTAGTGGAGATACAGGGAGCAATCAGCCCCAGCATTTT	CASGDTGSNQPQHF
TRBV7-2	TRBD2	once	TRBJ2-3	TGTGCCAGCAGCCCAAGTTCCTCTAGCGGGAGGACAGATACGCAGTATTTT	CASSPSSSSGRTDTQYF
TRBV4-1	.	.	TRBJ1-5	TGCGCCAGCAGCCAAGACCCCGGGCCATGGGGCAATCAGCCCCAGCATTTT	CASSQDPGPWGNQPQHF
TRBV7-8	.	.	TRBJ2-1	TGTGCCAGCACACAGGCGCAGTTCAATGAGCAGTTCTTC	CASTQAQFNEQFF
TRBV10-3	.	.	TRBJ2-3	TGTGCCATCAGTGTAGGAGGTCTCGAGGGAGATACGCAGTATTTT	CAISVGGLEGDTQYF
TRBV5-6	TRBD1	.	TRBJ2-1	TGTGCCAGCAGCTTGGCATTGGGACAGGGAGTCTACAATGAGCAGTTCTTC	CASSLALGQGVYNEQFF
TRBV6-6	TRBD1	.	TRBJ1-6	TGTGCCAGCAGCCGAAGGACAGGGGAACGATCACCCCTCCACTTT	CASSRRTGERSPLHF
TRBV11-3	.	.	TRBJ1-4	TGTGCCAGCAGCTCCTTGAGTACGACTAATGAAAAACTGTTTTTT	CASSSLSTTNEKLFF
TRBV5-1	.	.	TRBJ2-7	TGCGCCAGCAGCGCAAGCTACGAGCAGTACTTC	CASSASYEQYF
TRBV30	.	once	TRBJ1-3	TGTGCCTGGAGTAAGAGAGGTGCCAGCCCTGGAAACACCATATATTTT	CAWSKRGASPGNTIYF
TRBV2	.	once	TRBJ2-2	TGTGCCAGCAGGGGGGGGCTAGCGACCAACACCGGGGAGCTGTTTTTT	CASRGGLATNTGELFF
TRBV6-5	TRBD1	once	TRBJ2-1	TGTGCCAGCAGTTACGCCGGACAGGGGGGATACAATGAGCAGTTCTTC	CASSYAGQGGYNEQFF
TRBV18	TRBD2	.	TRBJ2-1	TGTGCCAGCTCCCGCGGGACTACCAGAGTGTTGAAGCAGTTCTTC	CASSRGTTRVLKQFF
TRBV11-2	.	.	TRBJ1-3	TGTGCCAGCAGCCTCGAGGGCAGTAGGGGAAACACCATATATTTT	CASSLEGSRGNTIYF
TRBV19	TRBD1	.	TRBJ2-3	TGTGCCAGTAGGGAAACAGGGGTGAGCACAGATACGCAGTATTTT	CASRETGVSTDTQYF
TRBV29-1	TRBD1	.	TRBJ1-2	TGCAGCGCCTTCTTCCGGGACAGATCCTATGGCTACACCTTC	CSAFFRDRSYGYTF
TRBV2	.	.	TRBJ2-3	TGTGCCAGCAGTCAATTGGGAACAGATACGCAGTATTTT	CASSQLGTDTQYF
TRBV13	.	once	TRBJ1-6	TGTGCCAGCAGCTTGACGACAGCACCCACCCTCCACTTT	CASSLTTAPTLHF
TRBV10-3	TRBD1	.	TRBJ1-1	TGTGCCAGCCGGGACAGGGCGTTAGGAACTGAAGCTTTCTTT	CASRDRALGTEAFF
TRBV10-3	TRBD2	.	TRBJ2-2	TGTGCCATCAGTCCGGGACTATTGACCGGGGAGCTGTTTTTT	CAISPGLLTGELFF
TRBV5-1	TRBD1	.	TRBJ1-5	TGCGCCAGCAGCCCGGGGACAGGAGCATATAGCAATCAGCCCCAGCATTTT	CASSPGTGAYSNQPQHF
TRBV19	TRBD1	.	TRBJ2-6	TGTGCCAGTAGTATGGGACAGGGGTTCGACGTCCTGACTTTC	CASSMGQGFDVLTF
TRBV11-2	TRBD2	.	TRBJ2-5	TGTGCCAGCAGCTTAGGTGTAGCGGGTCGGGGGGAGACCCAGTACTTC	CASSLGVAGRGETQYF
TRBV27	.	.	TRBJ2-7	TGTGCCACCCAGATGTCGAGATTCGGGCAGACCTACGAGCAGTACTTC	CATQMSRFGQTYEQYF
TRBV29-1	.	.	TRBJ2-1	TGCAGCGTTGAAATCCTAACCTTTGGTGAGCAGTTCTTC	CSVEILTFGEQFF
TRBV6-1	.	.	TRBJ2-5	TGTGCCAGCAGTGAAAGGGGGACTGGAGGTGCGGCCCAGTACTTC	CASSERGTGGAAQYF
TRBV10-3	.	.	TRBJ1-5	TGTGCCACCCGGGGGAGCAATCAGCCCCAGCATTTT	CATRGSNQPQHF
TRBV7-3	TRBD1	.	TRBJ2-5	TGTGCCAGCAGCACCTCCGGGACAGGGGGCGGGAAGACCCAGTACTTC	CASSTSGTGGGKTQYF
TRBV28	.	.	TRBJ1-3	TGTGCCAGCAGAGCTCAGGGGCAAGGAAACACCATATATTTT	CASRAQGQGNTIYF
TRBV18	.	.	TRBJ1-1	TGTGCCAGCTCACCACCGAGAGGAGAGGGGACTGAAGCTTTCTTT	CASSPPRGEGTEAFF
TRBV6-5	TRBD1	few	TRBJ1-2	TGTGCCAGCAGTTACCCCGGGACAGGTAGAGATGGCTACACCTTC	CASSYPGTGRDGYTF
TRBV6-6	.	.	TRBJ1-2	TGTGCCAGCAGTTACGAAGGCTTTGGGCAGGGCTACACCTTC	CASSYEGFGQGYTF
TRBV7-2	.	.	TRBJ2-7	TGTGCCAGCAGCTTACAAGGGGGAGGGCCCTACGAGCAGTACTTC	CASSLQGGGPYEQYF